Each of the 8 T cell receptor beta chains below was sequenced from the same sample in a study of graft-versus-host responses after intestinal transplantation (dated by TCRdb to 2020 to 2023). The meaning of the sample's time point label: cells obtained before transplantation from donor or recipient. The protocol used for the library was the immunoSEQ multiplex PCR assay. This immuneACCESS table, as held by TCRdb, lists in-frame sequences with V and J called but not all clones. Of the missing ones, under half trace to an unresolved V gene in checked studies; the others have no known cause. The sample includes 78,000 or so clones, with more than 75% observed a single time. Of the sample, around 8% is held by the ten largest clones. No cognate antigen is known for these TCRs. The sequencing used unstimulated CD8+ T cells sorted from spleen or lymph node cells, collected before transplant. These receptors came from a human donor who was the organ donor for an intestinal transplant.

The chain carries TRBV7-2 and TRBJ2-5; D may be TRBD2 (6 bases). The V end was cut by 3 bases, the J end by 4 bases, with 18 bases between. Germline V lookup: CDR1 SGHTA, CDR2 FQGNSA. The CDR3 has 16 residues. The CDR3 is CASSLRASALGETQYF. The CDR3 nucleotides read TGTGCCAGCAGCTTGCGGGCTAGCGCTCTGGGAGAGACCCAGTACTTC.

This CDR3 is CASSQGLQGIYEQYF. CDR3 sequence (DNA): TGCGCCAGCAGCCAAGGGTTACAGGGGATTTACGAGCAGTACTTC. This sequence joins TRBV4-1 and TRBJ2-7; TRBD1 agrees at 7 bases. Germline-derived CDR1 and CDR2 are MGHRA and YSYEKL. Unmatched junction bases numbered 7, after V lost 1 base and J lost 4 bases. The CDR3 runs 15 residues.

The rearrangement links TRBV27 to TRBJ2-7; D is ambiguous. V gave up 4 bases and J gave up 1 base, with 8 bases separating them. Germline V gene data show CDR1 as MNHEY and CDR2 as SMNVEV (reference sequence). The CDR3 spans 13 residues. For the CDR3, the DNA is TGTGCCAGCAGTTCCCCCCCTTCCTACGAGCAGTACTTC. It encodes CASSSPPSYEQYF.

The J gene is TRBJ2-7, the V gene TRBV7-9; TRBD1 matches 7 bases. Germline V gives CDR1 SEHNR, CDR2 FQNEAQ (reference sequence). CDR3 size: 13 residues. V shed 6 bases, J shed 3 bases, and the junction held 5 bases outside the gene matches. CDR3 sequence reads: CASRPGTDYEQYF. As DNA, the CDR3 is TGTGCCAGCAGACCTGGGACAGACTACGAGCAGTACTTC.

This sequence joins TRBV18 and TRBJ1-2; 9 bases match TRBD1. The CDR3 contains 18 residues. From germline, CDR1 is KGHSH and CDR2 LQKENI. V trimming: 3 bases; J trimming: 6 bases; junction bases outside the gene matches: 17. CDR3 nucleotides: TGTGCCAGCTCACCGACAAACCGGGACAGGGTTCCCATCCATGGCTACACCTTC. Its protein is CASSPTNRDRVPIHGYTF.

The V and J genes are TRBV6-5 and TRBJ1-5, with 12 bases lining up with TRBD1. The CDR3 runs to 15 residues. Germline V CDR1 and CDR2: MNHEY, SVGAGI. Trimming cost V 5 bases and J 6 bases; bases outside gene matches: 5. This chain's CDR3 is CASSAGTGGSQPQHF. CDR3 coding DNA: TGTGCCAGCAGTGCAGGGACAGGGGGCTCTCAGCCCCAGCATTTT.

V and J are TRBV6-1 and TRBJ2-7; D unresolved. This CDR3 contains 15 residues. Trimming took off 2 bases at V and 7 bases at J, with 18 bases between the two ends. Per germline, CDR1 MNHNS and CDR2 SASEGT. CDR3 nucleotide sequence: TGTGCCAGCAGTGAATTCGATTGGACGTCTAATGAGCAGTACTTC. It encodes CASSEFDWTSNEQYF.

The rearrangement uses TRBV4-1 and TRBJ2-1; either TRBD1 or TRBD2 may supply D (6 bases each). This CDR3 is 15 amino acids long. The ends were cut back, 4 bases at V and 2 bases at J, with 12 bases in the middle. Germline V gene data show CDR1 as MGHRA and CDR2 as YSYEKL. Here the CDR3 DNA reads TGCGCCAGCAGCCTCGGGGGCCGACCCTACAATGAGCAGTTCTTC. Protein: CASSLGGRPYNEQFF.